The 13 T cell receptor beta chains below were found in one sample sequenced in a study of cytomegalovirus exposure and HLA in healthy donors. 60 Vbeta and 13 Jbeta primers were used in PCR. Repertoires were generated with immunoSEQ multiplex PCR, while TCRdb's copy carries only in-frame clones and drops some. Altogether some 120,000 clones are present, 60% to 85% being singletons, with the ten largest covering just under 3%. Sequencing used PBMCs. These TCRs come from a woman between 40 and 50 years old in good health and CMV-seropositive.

The CDR3 is CASSSQGSYEQYF. The CDR3 DNA reads TGTGCCAGCAGTTCACAGGGTTCCTACGAGCAGTACTTC. The rearrangement links TRBV27 to TRBJ2-7; D may be TRBD1 (6 bases). Trimming left V 4 bases short and J 1 base short, with 8 bases between. This CDR3 contains 13 residues. Germline lookup yields CDR1 MNHEY and CDR2 SMNVEV (reference sequence).

CDR3 bases: TGTGCCAGCTCACTTTATGAGGCCCAAGAGACCCAGTACTTC. This translates into CASSLYEAQETQYF. The chain carries TRBV18 and TRBJ2-5; D uncertain. CDR1 is KGHSH, CDR2 LQKENI, per germline. V was shortened by 4 bases and J by 1 base, with 10 bases between the two germline ends. The CDR3 has 14 amino acids.

The V and J genes are TRBV5-1 and TRBJ2-1; TRBD2 matches 10 bases. The CDR3 has 14 amino acids. Germline CDR1 SGHRS, CDR2 YFSETQ. Losses at the gene ends were 4 bases for V and 9 bases for J; bases not matched to a gene: 7. The CDR3 spells CASSPLAGVGEQFF. Written as DNA, the CDR3 is TGCGCCAGCAGCCCTCTAGCGGGAGTTGGTGAGCAGTTCTTC.

The chain has TRBV2 and TRBJ2-7, with D maybe TRBD1 (5 bases). V lost 0 bases and J lost 5, with 11 bases in between. CDR3 size: 14 residues. CDR1 and CDR2 (germline): SNHLY, FYNNEI. The CDR3 coding sequence is TGTGCCAGCAGTGAAGCGCGAACAGGTGACGAGCAGTACTTC. Residues: CASSEARTGDEQYF.

The chain is built from TRBV30 and TRBJ2-6; possible D gene TRBD1, 5 bases. Germline CDR1 reads GTSNPN; CDR2 reads SVGIG (reference sequence). The V end was cut by 3 bases, the J end by 3 bases, with 18 bases between. The CDR3 is made up of 17 amino acids. The CDR3: CAWSVTGAPNGANVLTF. For the CDR3, the DNA is TGTGCCTGGAGCGTAACAGGTGCACCCAATGGGGCCAACGTCCTGACTTTC.

The rearrangement joins TRBV4-1 to TRBJ2-5; 9 bases are a match to TRBD2. J was trimmed by 3 bases and V by 0 bases; bases with no gene match: 5. The CDR3 length is 16 residues. CDR1 and CDR2 (germline): MGHRA, YSYEKL. This CDR3 is CASSQESSGTKETQYF. The DNA for the CDR3 is TGCGCCAGCAGCCAAGAGTCTAGCGGGACCAAAGAGACCCAGTACTTC.

This CDR3 reads CASSQDLAGVNGNTIYF. For the CDR3, the DNA is TGCGCCAGCAGCCAAGATTTAGCGGGGGTAAATGGAAACACCATATATTTT. The V and J genes are TRBV4-3 and TRBJ1-3; D may be TRBD1 (5 bases). The V gene's germline CDR1 is LGHNA and CDR2 YSLEER. This CDR3 has 17 amino acids. The V end was cut by 0 bases, the J end by 3 bases, with 15 bases between.

This clone was seen a single time. For the CDR3, the DNA is TGTGCCAGCAGTGGACAGGGGTTACGGTATGGCTACACCTTC. It yields the protein CASSGQGLRYGYTF. The chain joins TRBV2 to TRBJ1-2; TRBD1 matches at 8 bases. Trimming removed 4 bases from V and 5 bases from J; junction bases left unmatched: 6. This CDR3 spans 14 amino acids. The germline gives CDR1 SNHLY, CDR2 FYNNEI.

V is TRBV6-5 and J is TRBJ2-5, with D possibly matching TRBD2 (6 bases). The CDR3 runs to 14 residues. CDR1 and CDR2 from the germline V gene are MNHEY and SVGAGI. Trimming cost V 3 bases and J 2 bases, with 10 bases left between them. CDR3 coding DNA: TGTGCCAGCAGTTATACTGGACTACAAGAGACCCAGTACTTC. This gives the protein CASSYTGLQETQYF.

The CDR3 loop reads CSVSFTEQFF. The CDR3 nucleotides are TGCAGCGTCAGTTTCACTGAGCAGTTCTTC. The V and J genes are TRBV29-1 and TRBJ2-1; D gene uncertain. CDR1 is SQVTM, CDR2 ANQGSEA, per germline. The length of the CDR3 is 10 residues. V lost 6 bases to trimming and J lost 9 bases, with 9 bases between them.

This clone was picked up a small number of times. The chain carries TRBV19 and TRBJ2-1; TRBD2 matches 11 bases. Germline V gene sequence: CDR1 LNHDA, CDR2 SQIVND (reference sequence). The CDR3 has 15 amino acids. V lost 5 bases and J lost 8; bases outside the gene matches: 8. DNA of the CDR3: TGTGCCAGTAGTGTTAGCGGGAGGGCCATCTATGAGCAGTTCTTC. The encoded protein is CASSVSGRAIYEQFF.

This chain joins TRBV27 and TRBJ1-2; perhaps TRBD1 as D (5 bases). Trimming stripped 6 bases from V and 8 bases from J, with 25 bases between. CDR1 MNHEY and CDR2 SMNVEV come from the germline V gene (reference sequence). CDR3 length: 16 amino acids. The DNA of the CDR3 is TGTGCCAGCAGCAGGAACAGGAATACCCCAAGGGGAGGCTACACCTTC. This gives the protein CASSRNRNTPRGGYTF.

The chain combines TRBV18 with TRBJ2-7; D might be TRBD2 (5 bases). The V gene lost 2 bases and the J gene lost 3 bases, with 17 bases spanning the gap. This CDR3 is 16 amino acids long. Germline assignment: CDR1 KGHSH and CDR2 LQKENI. Here the CDR3 reads CASSPVPREKYYEQYF. As DNA, the CDR3 is TGTGCCAGCTCACCAGTCCCTCGGGAAAAGTACTACGAGCAGTACTTC.